Detailed here is one T cell receptor (beta chain). This record comes from a study of beta chain features in type 1 diabetes. This CDR3 contains 15 residues. Germline V gives CDR1 MNHEY, CDR2 SMNVEV (reference sequence). Unmatched junction bases numbered 7, after V lost 2 bases and J lost 4 bases. Sequenced material consisted of expressed TCRB transcripts (all of the isolated RNA was reverse transcribed). Libraries were prepared by immunoSEQ multiplex PCR; TCRdb keeps only in-frame clonotypes and omits some of them. The sample contains around 190,000 clones, approximately 13% of which appear only once.

The chain joins TRBV27 to TRBJ2-7; 8 nucleotides align to TRBD2. Material: central memory CD4+ T cells from blood. This clonotype originated in a woman under 30 in good health. The CDR3 sequence is CASSLMLAGGYEQYF. The CDR3 DNA follows: TGTGCCAGCAGTTTAATGCTGGCGGGAGGATACGAGCAGTACTTC.